What follows are 7 T cell receptor beta chains derived from one specimen sequenced in a study of T cell responses to AZD1222 COVID-19 vaccine. The data were produced by immunoSEQ multiplex PCR, yet TCRdb's version contains in-frame clones alone and is incomplete. The data hold roughly 200,000 clones, with around 88% observed a single time. Specimen: peripheral blood, collected on day 0 of AZD1222 vaccination. The receptors were sampled from an adult in good health.

This rearrangement joins TRBV3-1 (or the pseudogene TRBV3-2) to TRBJ2-7; perhaps TRBD2 as D (5 bases). In germline, CDR1 is LGHDT, CDR2 YNNKEL (reference sequence). CDR3 length: 13 amino acids. Trimming stripped 4 bases from V and 3 bases from J, with 10 bases between. Here the CDR3 reads CASSPNEGYEQYF. DNA of the CDR3: TGTGCCAGCAGCCCCAACGAGGGCTACGAGCAGTACTTC.

As DNA, the CDR3 is TGTGCCAGCAGCGTAGGCAGCGGTTCGGCCGGGGAGCTGTTTTTT. Residues: CASSVGSGSAGELFF. The rearrangement uses TRBV9 and TRBJ2-2; D perhaps matches TRBD2 (5 bases). Germline CDR1 and CDR2: SGDLS and YYNGEE. Trimming left V 0 bases short and J 6 bases short, with 12 bases between. CDR3 length: 15 residues.

The V gene is TRBV3-1 (or the pseudogene TRBV3-2), the J gene TRBJ2-1; possibly TRBD1 for D (5 bases). CDR3 size: 14 residues. CDR1 LGHDT and CDR2 YNNKEL come from the germline V gene (reference sequence). Deletions cut 0 bases from V and 6 bases from J, with 9 bases between. The CDR3 region is CASSQDPDSNEQFF. The CDR3 DNA reads as TGTGCCAGCAGCCAAGACCCCGACAGCAATGAGCAGTTCTTC.

In this sample, this clone turned up a few times. The chain joins TRBV19 to TRBJ1-2; D not resolved. The CDR3 runs to 16 residues. V was clipped by 3 bases and J by 9 bases, with 23 bases between them. From germline, CDR1 is LNHDA and CDR2 SQIVND (reference sequence). CDR3 amino acids: CASSITMGSSLSSYTF. The CDR3 coding sequence is TGTGCCAGTAGTATTACTATGGGGAGTTCTTTGAGTAGCTACACCTTC.

The V gene is TRBV27, the J gene TRBJ2-2, with unresolved D. V gave up 3 bases and J gave up 8 bases, with 7 bases separating them. Germline values: CDR1 MNHEY, CDR2 SMNVEV (reference sequence). The length of the CDR3 is 12 residues. The DNA of the CDR3 is TGTGCCAGCAGTTTTTCTATTGGGGAGCTGTTTTTT. Its translation is CASSFSIGELFF.

This rearrangement joins TRBV18 to TRBJ1-6; no reliable D call. The V and J ends lost 3 bases and 8 bases respectively, with 11 bases between them. Germline loops: CDR1 KGHSH, CDR2 LQKENI. CDR3 length: 14 amino acids. CDR3 nucleotide sequence: TGTGCCAGCTCACCTGGCTCTCGGGATTCACCCCTCCACTTT. Amino acid sequence: CASSPGSRDSPLHF.

The chain has TRBV5-4 and TRBJ2-5; D assignment may be TRBD1 or TRBD2 (5 bases each). The CDR3 is made up of 13 amino acids. In germline, CDR1 is SGHNT, CDR2 YYREEE (reference sequence). Between the trimmed V and J ends, which lost 0 bases and 5 bases, there was a span of 8 bases. CDR3 nucleotides: TGTGCCAGCAGCTTGGGGGGGTGGGAGACCCAGTACTTC. Protein: CASSLGGWETQYF.